The rows below give T cell receptor beta chains drawn from one sample of a study of blood T cell repertoires in COVID-19. Sequencing used immunoSEQ multiplex PCR; TCRdb keeps in-frame clones, though not all of them. The repertoire holds about 69,000 clones, 75% to 85% seen once, with 25% to 30% in the top ten. The sequenced sample consisted of peripheral blood. All receptors come from a human donor in a cohort sampled during active COVID-19. Both conserved end residues are part of each CDR3. A D gene is named only where the DNA matches it firmly. Expanded clones get a size class; other rows say once, few or many, or leave the size out.

v_call: TRBV5-8; clone_size: -; j_call: TRBJ1-2; d_call: TRBD1; cdr3_nt: TGTGCCAGCGACCCGGGACAGGCTTTCTATGGCTACACCTTC; cdr3_aa: CASDPGQAFYGYTF
v_call: TRBV5-4; clone_size: -; j_call: TRBJ2-5; d_call: TRBD2; cdr3_nt: TGTGCCAGCACCGTTCGACTAGCGGGGAACCAAGAGACCCAGTACTTC; cdr3_aa: CASTVRLAGNQETQYF
v_call: TRBV5-1; clone_size: few; j_call: TRBJ2-7; d_call: TRBD2; cdr3_nt: TGCGCCAGCCGTCTAGGGACTAGCGGGTCCGTCCTCTCCTACGAGCAGTACTTC; cdr3_aa: CASRLGTSGSVLSYEQYF
v_call: TRBV12-3/TRBV12-4; clone_size: -; j_call: TRBJ2-3; d_call: -; cdr3_nt: TGTGCCAGCAGTACTAGCCCCGATACGCAGTATTTT; cdr3_aa: CASSTSPDTQYF
v_call: TRBV29-1; clone_size: -; j_call: TRBJ2-1; d_call: -; cdr3_nt: TGCAGCGTTGAAGGCAGCGTTGACAATGAGCAGTTCTTC; cdr3_aa: CSVEGSVDNEQFF
v_call: TRBV9; clone_size: -; j_call: TRBJ2-1; d_call: TRBD1; cdr3_nt: TGTGCCAGCAGCCTAGACAGGGGGGGTTACAATGAGCAGTTCTTC; cdr3_aa: CASSLDRGGYNEQFF
v_call: TRBV28; clone_size: few; j_call: TRBJ1-2; d_call: -; cdr3_nt: TGTGCCAGCAGTCCCCCGTTGGTAGCTAACTATGGCTACACCTTC; cdr3_aa: CASSPPLVANYGYTF
v_call: TRBV4-1; clone_size: once; j_call: TRBJ2-1; d_call: -; cdr3_nt: TGCGCCAGCAGCCAAGTGCGGGGGCCATCCTACAATGAGCAGTTCTTC; cdr3_aa: CASSQVRGPSYNEQFF
v_call: TRBV5-4; clone_size: -; j_call: TRBJ1-6; d_call: -; cdr3_nt: TGTGCCAGCAGCGGCTCGGGGGTCTATAATTCACCCCTCCACTTT; cdr3_aa: CASSGSGVYNSPLHF
v_call: TRBV5-1; clone_size: -; j_call: TRBJ1-1; d_call: -; cdr3_nt: TGCGCCAGCAGCGTACAGGGACAGAACACTGAAGCTTTCTTT; cdr3_aa: CASSVQGQNTEAFF
v_call: TRBV2; clone_size: -; j_call: TRBJ1-3; d_call: -; cdr3_nt: TGTGCCAGCAGTGAACAGGGCAGCCCCTCTGGAAACACCATATATTTT; cdr3_aa: CASSEQGSPSGNTIYF
v_call: TRBV18; clone_size: -; j_call: TRBJ2-2; d_call: -; cdr3_nt: TGTGCCAGCTCACGTAGGGGGACCCTCACCGGGGAGCTGTTTTTT; cdr3_aa: CASSRRGTLTGELFF
v_call: TRBV5-1; clone_size: -; j_call: TRBJ1-3; d_call: TRBD1; cdr3_nt: TGCGCCAGCAGCTCACAGGGGGACGGAAACACCATATATTTT; cdr3_aa: CASSSQGDGNTIYF
v_call: TRBV6-6; clone_size: -; j_call: TRBJ1-3; d_call: TRBD1; cdr3_nt: TGTGCCAGCAGTTCTAGGGGGCTCGGAAACACCATATATTTT; cdr3_aa: CASSSRGLGNTIYF
v_call: TRBV11-2; clone_size: -; j_call: TRBJ1-2; d_call: -; cdr3_nt: TGTGCCAGCAGCCCCCGATGGCCAGGCCGGAACTATGGCTACACCTTC; cdr3_aa: CASSPRWPGRNYGYTF
v_call: TRBV4-1; clone_size: -; j_call: TRBJ1-5; d_call: -; cdr3_nt: TGCGCCAGCAGTACCGGGGGTAGCAATCAGCCCCAGCATTTT; cdr3_aa: CASSTGGSNQPQHF
v_call: TRBV3-1/TRBV3-2; clone_size: -; j_call: TRBJ2-1; d_call: -; cdr3_nt: TGTGCCAGCAGCGACCGAGGAGACCCCCGAGGCAATGAGCAGTTCTTC; cdr3_aa: CASSDRGDPRGNEQFF
v_call: TRBV28; clone_size: -; j_call: TRBJ2-7; d_call: -; cdr3_nt: TGTGCCAGCAGTTTGAGGACAGTACTCTCCTACGAGCAGTACTTC; cdr3_aa: CASSLRTVLSYEQYF
v_call: TRBV3-1/TRBV3-2; clone_size: -; j_call: TRBJ1-2; d_call: -; cdr3_nt: TGTGCCAGCAGCCAAGATCGTAGGCATGGCAGGGGTAACTATGGCTACACCTTC; cdr3_aa: CASSQDRRHGRGNYGYTF
v_call: TRBV11-2; clone_size: once; j_call: TRBJ1-1; d_call: TRBD1; cdr3_nt: TGTGCCAGCACCGCGGACAGGGCGGAAGGGGCTTTCTTT; cdr3_aa: CASTADRAEGAFF
v_call: TRBV4-2; clone_size: few; j_call: TRBJ1-6; d_call: TRBD1; cdr3_nt: TGTGCCAGCAGCCAAGATACGCGGAGGACAGGGGGACAGTCACCCCTCCACTTT; cdr3_aa: CASSQDTRRTGGQSPLHF
v_call: TRBV3-1/TRBV3-2; clone_size: -; j_call: TRBJ1-2; d_call: -; cdr3_nt: TGTGCCAGCAGCCAAGACGGTGGGGCCTATGGCTACACCTTC; cdr3_aa: CASSQDGGAYGYTF
v_call: TRBV19; clone_size: -; j_call: TRBJ1-1; d_call: -; cdr3_nt: TGTGCCAGTAGCCCGGGGGTCTGGGCTGCAGCTTTCTTT; cdr3_aa: CASSPGVWAAAFF
v_call: TRBV7-6; clone_size: -; j_call: TRBJ2-3; d_call: -; cdr3_nt: TGTGCCAGCAGCTTATGGGGAGCGCAGTATTTT; cdr3_aa: CASSLWGAQYF
v_call: TRBV11-2; clone_size: -; j_call: TRBJ2-5; d_call: -; cdr3_nt: TGTGCCAGCAGCTTAGCTCAGACCCAGTACTTC; cdr3_aa: CASSLAQTQYF
v_call: TRBV15; clone_size: -; j_call: TRBJ2-5; d_call: TRBD1; cdr3_nt: TGTGCCACCAGCAGAGTGGGACAGGTGGACGAGACCCAGTACTTC; cdr3_aa: CATSRVGQVDETQYF
v_call: TRBV5-4; clone_size: few; j_call: TRBJ2-7; d_call: -; cdr3_nt: TGTGCCAGCAGCCCGGGAGACTCCTACGAGCAGTACTTC; cdr3_aa: CASSPGDSYEQYF
v_call: TRBV5-1; clone_size: -; j_call: TRBJ1-1; d_call: -; cdr3_nt: TGCGCCAGCAGACTGGGCCCGCGGGACACTGAAGCTTTCTTT; cdr3_aa: CASRLGPRDTEAFF
v_call: TRBV10-1; clone_size: few; j_call: TRBJ2-6; d_call: TRBD1; cdr3_nt: TGCGCCAGCAGTGAGAGTACAGGGGCGCCCAACGTCCTGACTTTC; cdr3_aa: CASSESTGAPNVLTF
v_call: TRBV19; clone_size: -; j_call: TRBJ1-2; d_call: -; cdr3_nt: TGTGCCAGTAGTGCGCGGGGGCCTAACTATGGCTACACCTTC; cdr3_aa: CASSARGPNYGYTF
v_call: TRBV3-1/TRBV3-2; clone_size: -; j_call: TRBJ2-2; d_call: -; cdr3_nt: TGTGCCAGCAGCCAACAGGGGGGCACCGGGGAGCTGTTTTTT; cdr3_aa: CASSQQGGTGELFF
v_call: TRBV12-3/TRBV12-4; clone_size: -; j_call: TRBJ2-3; d_call: -; cdr3_nt: TGTGCCAGCACACGGGGGAGCACAGATACGCAGTATTTT; cdr3_aa: CASTRGSTDTQYF
v_call: TRBV7-9; clone_size: -; j_call: TRBJ1-2; d_call: TRBD1; cdr3_nt: TGTGCCAGCAGCCTAAGACAGGGGGCCTCCTATGGCTACACCTTC; cdr3_aa: CASSLRQGASYGYTF
v_call: TRBV25-1; clone_size: many; j_call: TRBJ1-1; d_call: -; cdr3_nt: TGTGCCAGCAGTGAATCCCCCCAGGAGGTGGCTTTCTTT; cdr3_aa: CASSESPQEVAFF
v_call: TRBV2; clone_size: -; j_call: TRBJ2-7; d_call: -; cdr3_nt: TGTGCCAGCAGTCAACAATCCTACGAGCAGTACTTC; cdr3_aa: CASSQQSYEQYF
v_call: TRBV3-1/TRBV3-2; clone_size: -; j_call: TRBJ2-7; d_call: TRBD1; cdr3_nt: TGTGCCAGCAGCCAAGAGCCCACGTACAGGGGACCGACCTACGAGCAGTACTTC; cdr3_aa: CASSQEPTYRGPTYEQYF
v_call: TRBV7-9; clone_size: few; j_call: TRBJ1-4; d_call: -; cdr3_nt: TGTGCCAGCAGCTTAGCGACCTACCGGGTAACTAATGAAAAACTGTTTTTT; cdr3_aa: CASSLATYRVTNEKLFF
v_call: TRBV5-1; clone_size: -; j_call: TRBJ1-1; d_call: TRBD1; cdr3_nt: TGCGCCAGCAGCTTGGGGGACAGGGGTGAAGCTTTCTTT; cdr3_aa: CASSLGDRGEAFF
v_call: TRBV5-1; clone_size: many; j_call: TRBJ1-1; d_call: -; cdr3_nt: TGCGCCAGCAGCAGACAGTTAATGAACACTGAAGCTTTCTTT; cdr3_aa: CASSRQLMNTEAFF
v_call: TRBV18; clone_size: -; j_call: TRBJ2-1; d_call: -; cdr3_nt: TGTGCCAGCTCATCTACAGGGTTCGTGTACAATGAGCAGTTCTTC; cdr3_aa: CASSSTGFVYNEQFF
v_call: TRBV9; clone_size: once; j_call: TRBJ1-6; d_call: -; cdr3_nt: TGTGCCAGCAGCCCGTTTCCCGGGACACCCAATTCACCCCTCCACTTT; cdr3_aa: CASSPFPGTPNSPLHF
v_call: TRBV30; clone_size: -; j_call: TRBJ1-1; d_call: -; cdr3_nt: TGTGCCTGGCGTCCACTTGGTACGGGGGGAGGCACTGAAGCTTTCTTT; cdr3_aa: CAWRPLGTGGGTEAFF
v_call: TRBV5-1; clone_size: -; j_call: TRBJ2-1; d_call: TRBD1; cdr3_nt: TGCGCCAGCAGCTTGGCCAACAGGGGCCCATACAATGAGCAGTTCTTC; cdr3_aa: CASSLANRGPYNEQFF